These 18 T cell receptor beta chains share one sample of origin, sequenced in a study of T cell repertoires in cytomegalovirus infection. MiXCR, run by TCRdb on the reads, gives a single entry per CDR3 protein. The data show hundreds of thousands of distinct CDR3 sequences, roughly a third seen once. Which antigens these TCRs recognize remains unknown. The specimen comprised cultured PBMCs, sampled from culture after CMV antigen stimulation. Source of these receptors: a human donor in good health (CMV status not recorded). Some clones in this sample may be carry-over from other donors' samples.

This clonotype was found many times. CDR3 sequence: CASSFSAGPQYF. The CDR3 DNA reads as TGTGCCAGCAGCTTTAGTGCGGGGCCGCAGTATTTT. This chain uses TRBV7-2 with TRBJ2-3; tentatively, D is TRBD2 (6 bases). Between the trimmed V and J ends, which lost 3 bases and 10 bases, there was a span of 11 bases. The CDR3 is 12 residues long. Germline lookup yields CDR1 SGHTA and CDR2 FQGNSA.

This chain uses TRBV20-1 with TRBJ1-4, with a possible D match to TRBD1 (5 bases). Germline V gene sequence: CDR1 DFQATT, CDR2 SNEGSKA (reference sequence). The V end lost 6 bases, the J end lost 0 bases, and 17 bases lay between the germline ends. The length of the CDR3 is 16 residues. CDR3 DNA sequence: TGCAGTGCGAGTGGGGCAGACGGTGCAACTAATGAAAAACTGTTTTTT. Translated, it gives CSASGADGATNEKLFF.

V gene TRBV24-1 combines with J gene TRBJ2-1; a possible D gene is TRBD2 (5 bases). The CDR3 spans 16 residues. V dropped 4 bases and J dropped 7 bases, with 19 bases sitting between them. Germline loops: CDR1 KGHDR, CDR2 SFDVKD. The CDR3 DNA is TGTGCCACCAGTGACTCTCGGGGTGGTCACCCTAATGAGCAGTTCTTC. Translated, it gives CATSDSRGGHPNEQFF.

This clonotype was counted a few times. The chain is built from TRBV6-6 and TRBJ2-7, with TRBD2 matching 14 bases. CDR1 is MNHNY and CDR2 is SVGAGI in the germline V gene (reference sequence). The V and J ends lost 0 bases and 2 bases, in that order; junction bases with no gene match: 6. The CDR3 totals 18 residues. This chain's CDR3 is CASSYSTSGRALTYEQYF. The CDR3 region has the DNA TGTGCCAGCAGTTACTCGACTAGCGGGAGGGCCTTGACCTACGAGCAGTACTTC.

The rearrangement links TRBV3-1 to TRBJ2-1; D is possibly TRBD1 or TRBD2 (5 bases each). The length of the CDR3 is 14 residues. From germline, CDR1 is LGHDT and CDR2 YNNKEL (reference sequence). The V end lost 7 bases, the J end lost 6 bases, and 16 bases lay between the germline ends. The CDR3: CASTGTLGLNEQFF. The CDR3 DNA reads TGTGCCAGCACCGGGACCCTGGGCCTCAATGAGCAGTTCTTC.

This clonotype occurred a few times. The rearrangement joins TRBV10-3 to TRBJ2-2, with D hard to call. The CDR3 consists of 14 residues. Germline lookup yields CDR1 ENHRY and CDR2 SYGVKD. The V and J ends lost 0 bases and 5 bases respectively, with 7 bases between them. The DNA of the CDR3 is TGTGCCATCAGTGAGTCGACTTTAACCGGGGAGCTGTTTTTT. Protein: CAISESTLTGELFF.

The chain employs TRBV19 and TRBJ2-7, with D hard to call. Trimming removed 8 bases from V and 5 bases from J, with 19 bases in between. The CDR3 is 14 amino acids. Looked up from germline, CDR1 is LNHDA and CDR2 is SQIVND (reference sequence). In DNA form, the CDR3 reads TGTGCCAGTCGACGGTCTGGCAGCTTCGACGAGCAGTACTTC. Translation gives CASRRSGSFDEQYF.

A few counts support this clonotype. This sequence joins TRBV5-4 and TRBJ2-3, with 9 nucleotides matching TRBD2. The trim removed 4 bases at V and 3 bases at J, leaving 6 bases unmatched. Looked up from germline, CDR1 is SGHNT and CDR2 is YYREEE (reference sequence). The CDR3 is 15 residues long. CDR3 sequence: CASSGGLAQTDTQYF. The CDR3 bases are TGTGCCAGCAGCGGGGGACTAGCTCAGACAGATACGCAGTATTTT.

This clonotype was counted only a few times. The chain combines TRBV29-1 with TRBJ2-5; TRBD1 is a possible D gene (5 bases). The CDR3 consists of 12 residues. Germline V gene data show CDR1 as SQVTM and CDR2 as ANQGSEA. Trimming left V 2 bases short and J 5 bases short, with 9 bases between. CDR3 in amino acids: CSVEQGTETQYF. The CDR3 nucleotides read TGCAGCGTTGAACAGGGCACGGAGACCCAGTACTTC.

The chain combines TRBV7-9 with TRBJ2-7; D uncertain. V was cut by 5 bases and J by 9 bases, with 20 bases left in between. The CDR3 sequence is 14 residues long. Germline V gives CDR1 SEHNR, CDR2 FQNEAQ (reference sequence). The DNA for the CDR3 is TGTGCCAGCAGCCCCCCGTCTAGAGGAGAAAGGCAGTACTTC. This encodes CASSPPSRGERQYF. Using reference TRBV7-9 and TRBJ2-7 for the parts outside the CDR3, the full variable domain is DTGVSQNPRHKITKRGQNVTFRCDPISEHNRLYWYRQTLGQGPEFLTYFQNEAQLEKSRLLSDRFSAERPKGSFSTLEIQRTEQGDSAMYLCASSPPSRGERQYFGPGTRLTVT.

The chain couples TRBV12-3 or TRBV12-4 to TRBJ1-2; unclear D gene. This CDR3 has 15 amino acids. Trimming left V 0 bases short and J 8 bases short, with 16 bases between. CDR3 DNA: TGTGCCAGCAGTTTAGCCGACGGGAGGATCGGAGGCTACACCTTC. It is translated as CASSLADGRIGGYTF.

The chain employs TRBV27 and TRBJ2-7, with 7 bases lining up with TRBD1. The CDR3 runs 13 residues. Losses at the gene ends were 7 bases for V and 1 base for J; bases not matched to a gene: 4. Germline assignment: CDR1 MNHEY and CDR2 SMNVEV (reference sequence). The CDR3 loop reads CASKTGTSYEQYF. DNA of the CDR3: TGTGCCAGCAAGACAGGGACGTCCTACGAGCAGTACTTC.

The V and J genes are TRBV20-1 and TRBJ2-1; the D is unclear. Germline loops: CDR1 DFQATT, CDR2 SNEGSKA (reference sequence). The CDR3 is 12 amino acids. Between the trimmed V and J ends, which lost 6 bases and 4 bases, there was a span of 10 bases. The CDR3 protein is CSALLFYNEQFF. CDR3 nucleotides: TGCAGTGCCCTTTTGTTTTACAATGAGCAGTTCTTC.

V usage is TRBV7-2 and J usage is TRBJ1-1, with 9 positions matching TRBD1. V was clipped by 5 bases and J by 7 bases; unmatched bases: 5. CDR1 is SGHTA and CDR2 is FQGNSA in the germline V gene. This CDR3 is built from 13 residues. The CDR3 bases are TGTGCCAGCAGCACGGGACAGGGCCGTGAAGCTTTCTTT. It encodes CASSTGQGREAFF.

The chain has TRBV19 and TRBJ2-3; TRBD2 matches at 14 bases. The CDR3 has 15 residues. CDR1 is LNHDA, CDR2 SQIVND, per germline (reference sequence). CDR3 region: CGRGLAGDCTDTQYF. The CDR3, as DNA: TGTGGGAGGGGACTAGCGGGGGACTGCACAGATACGCAGTATTTT. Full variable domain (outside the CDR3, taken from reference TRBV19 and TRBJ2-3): DGGITQSPKYLFRKEGQNVTLSCEQNLNHDAMYWYRQDPGQGLRLIYYSQIVNDFQKGDIAEGYSVSREKKESFPLTVTSAQKNPTAFYLCGRGLAGDCTDTQYFGPGTRLTVL.

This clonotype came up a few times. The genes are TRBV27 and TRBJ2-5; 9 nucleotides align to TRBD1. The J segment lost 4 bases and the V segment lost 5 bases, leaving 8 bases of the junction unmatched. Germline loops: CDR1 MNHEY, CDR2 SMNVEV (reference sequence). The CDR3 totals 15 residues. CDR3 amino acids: CASSPGTGFAETQYF. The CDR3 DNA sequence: TGTGCCAGCAGTCCCGGGACAGGGTTTGCAGAGACCCAGTACTTC.

In DNA, the CDR3 is TGCGCCAGCAGCTTGTCGGCAATCTACGAGCAGTACTTC. It is translated as CASSLSAIYEQYF. The chain joins TRBV5-1 to TRBJ2-7; D unresolved. The CDR3 contains 13 residues. Deletions cut 1 base from V and 3 bases from J, with 8 bases between. In germline, CDR1 is SGHRS, CDR2 YFSETQ.

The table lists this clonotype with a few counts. CDR3 sequence (DNA): TGTGCCAGTAGTACCCCCGGACAGGGAAACTACGAGCAGTACTTC. Translating it yields CASSTPGQGNYEQYF. This chain links TRBV19 with TRBJ2-7; the match to TRBD1 covers 8 bases. With 4 bases clipped from V and 3 bases from J, the junction kept 8 bases outside the gene matches. Germline assignment: CDR1 LNHDA and CDR2 SQIVND (reference sequence). The CDR3 runs to 15 residues.